This T cell receptor (beta chain) was recovered during a study of neurological immune-mediated disorders. Study findings and constraints: The greatest degree of TCR clonal expansion was observed in HTLV-1-associated myelopathy, with the lowest in multiple sclerosis, below that of healthy controls.

TCRdb re-analysed the 5' RACE reads in MiXCR, keeping a single row per CDR3 protein. The sample carries 45,000 to 60,000 distinct CDR3 sequences, roughly 3.5% recorded once. The germline CDR1 and CDR2 sequences are SGHRS and YFSETQ. CDR3 length: 15 residues. V lost 3 bases and J 3 bases, leaving 13 bases between the germline ends. This clonotype was counted ten times or more. Its antigen is unidentified. The receptor's source is a man under 40 with multiple sclerosis. The source material was PBMCs. The V gene is TRBV5-1, the J gene TRBJ2-1; D may be TRBD1 (5 bases). The CDR3 loop reads CASSSDSALYNEQFF. The CDR3 coding sequence is TGCGCCAGCAGCTCCGACAGTGCCCTCTACAATGAGCAGTTCTTC. Full variable domain (outside the CDR3, taken from reference TRBV5-1 and TRBJ2-1): KAGVTQTPRYLIKTRGQQVTLSCSPISGHRSVSWYQQTPGQGLQFLFEYFSETQRNKGNFPGRFSGRQFSNSRSEMNVSTLELGDSALYLCASSSDSALYNEQFFGPGTRLTVL.